One and the same sample provided the 18 T cell receptor beta chains below, sequenced in a study of blood T cell repertoires in COVID-19. Only in-frame clones appear in the TCRdb table, and some are missing; sequencing was by immunoSEQ multiplex PCR. The profile shows fewer than 250,000 clones, around 82% of them singletons. The sequencing sample was made of PBMCs or T cells enriched from blood (not recorded which). The receptors shown here come from a middle-aged woman who had been exposed to COVID-19.

The rearrangement joins TRBV3-1 (or the pseudogene TRBV3-2) to TRBJ1-3; no reliable D call. The CDR3 spans 15 residues. V was shortened by 1 base and J by 3 bases, with 10 bases between the two germline ends. Per germline, CDR1 LGHDT and CDR2 YNNKEL (reference sequence). The CDR3 region is CASSQGAGFGNTIYF. The CDR3 DNA reads TGTGCCAGCAGCCAAGGGGCAGGTTTTGGAAACACCATATATTTT.

This sequence joins TRBV7-9 and TRBJ1-1; TRBD1 matches 7 bases. Trimming cost V 4 bases and J 8 bases; bases outside gene matches: 7. The germline V gene has CDR1 SEHNR and CDR2 FQNEAQ (reference sequence). The CDR3 contains 13 residues. The CDR3 sequence: CASSSRQGEEAFF. CDR3 nucleotide sequence: TGTGCCAGCAGCTCCAGACAGGGCGAGGAAGCTTTCTTT.

This clone was counted a single time. As DNA, the CDR3 is TGCGCCAGCAGCTCGGAGGGGACCACCACAGATACGCAGTATTTT. Protein product: CASSSEGTTTDTQYF. This chain links TRBV5-1 with TRBJ2-3; weak D call: TRBD2 (6 bases). V lost 3 bases to trimming and J lost 2 bases, with 13 bases between them. The CDR3 spans 15 residues. Germline CDR1 and CDR2: SGHRS and YFSETQ.

Remarks on this clone: At the DNA level, this CDR3 is encoded by other sequences in the same sample as well. This rearrangement joins TRBV7-2 to TRBJ2-6; 10 bases align to TRBD2. CDR1 SGHTA and CDR2 FQGNSA come from the germline V gene. The ends lost 6 bases at V and 1 base at J; junction bases unmatched: 3. There are 16 residues in the CDR3. The chain's CDR3 is CASSSSGGSGANVLTF. The CDR3, as DNA: TGTGCCAGCAGTTCTAGCGGGGGTTCTGGGGCCAACGTCCTGACTTTC.

This sequence joins TRBV15 and TRBJ1-3; the D is unclear. Germline lookup yields CDR1 LNHNV and CDR2 YYDKDF (reference sequence). Trimming stripped 0 bases from V and 8 bases from J, with 8 bases between. There are 13 residues in the CDR3. The CDR3 region is CATSRDPGDTIYF. CDR3 bases: TGTGCCACCAGCAGAGATCCGGGAGACACCATATATTTT.

In nucleotides, the CDR3 is TGTGCCAGCAGCCAAGATCGGTCCCCCCGGCCCCAGCATTTT. Its protein product is CASSQDRSPRPQHF. This chain joins TRBV3-1 (or the pseudogene TRBV3-2) and TRBJ1-5; D is unclear. V was shortened by 0 bases and J by 9 bases, with 12 bases between the two germline ends. CDR3 size: 14 residues. CDR1 LGHDT and CDR2 YNNKEL come from the germline V gene (reference sequence).

This clone came up a few times. V gene TRBV5-4 combines with J gene TRBJ1-1, with 7 bases lining up with TRBD1. The CDR3 is made up of 15 amino acids. V lost 0 bases and J lost 5; bases outside the gene matches: 7. The germline CDR1 and CDR2 sequences are SGHNT and YYREEE (reference sequence). The CDR3 loop is CASSLAVQGRTEAFF. CDR3 in DNA: TGTGCCAGCAGCTTGGCGGTACAGGGGAGGACTGAAGCTTTCTTT.

The gene calls are TRBV6-5 and TRBJ1-1, with D tentatively TRBD1 (5 bases). V gave up 6 bases and J gave up 2 bases, with 13 bases separating them. The length of the CDR3 is 14 residues. CDR1 is MNHEY, CDR2 SVGAGI, per germline. The CDR3 spells CASSRDSLNTEAFF. CDR3 coding DNA: TGTGCCAGCAGCCGGGACTCCCTAAACACTGAAGCTTTCTTT.

The chain uses TRBV9 and TRBJ1-1; D gene unclear. Germline V gene data show CDR1 as SGDLS and CDR2 as YYNGEE. This CDR3 is 17 amino acids long. V shed 3 bases and J shed 0 bases, with 18 bases lying between them. The chain's CDR3 is CASSALPTEYMNTEAFF. Here the CDR3 DNA reads TGTGCCAGCAGCGCGTTGCCCACAGAGTACATGAACACTGAAGCTTTCTTT.

This sequence joins TRBV9 and TRBJ1-3, with D unclear. Trimming took off 7 bases at V and 4 bases at J, with 12 bases between the two ends. CDR3 length: 13 residues. In germline, CDR1 is SGDLS, CDR2 YYNGEE. CDR3 protein: CASCEEEGNTIYF. The CDR3 coding sequence is TGTGCCAGCTGCGAGGAGGAGGGAAACACCATATATTTT.

The rearrangement joins TRBV30 to TRBJ2-5; a weak D match, TRBD2 (5 bases). The CDR3 extends over 11 amino acids. The germline V gene encodes CDR1 GTSNPN and CDR2 SVGIG (reference sequence). Trimming took off 1 base at V and 8 bases at J, with 8 bases between the two ends. The CDR3 sequence is CAWSERGTQYF. The CDR3 nucleotides read TGTGCCTGGAGTGAACGGGGAACCCAGTACTTC.

The chain couples TRBV6-2 or TRBV6-3 to TRBJ1-1; 9 bases are shared with TRBD1. The CDR3 consists of 17 residues. With V trimmed by 6 bases and J by 5 bases, 16 bases remained unmatched. Germline lookup yields CDR1 MNHEY and CDR2 SVGEGT. The CDR3 nucleotides read TGTGCCAGCAGCGCCGGGACAGGGAAGCCGGGGGGGACTGAAGCTTTCTTT. Translating gives CASSAGTGKPGGTEAFF.

DNA of the CDR3: TGTGCCAGCAGTCAGCTGGGAGGGGGGCCTAACACCGGGGAGCTGTTTTTT. This translates into CASSQLGGGPNTGELFF. The chain joins TRBV3-1 (or the pseudogene TRBV3-2) to TRBJ2-2; a weak D match, TRBD2 (7 bases). Trimming took 6 bases from V and 2 from J, leaving 19 bases between them. The CDR3 extends over 17 amino acids. Germline V gives CDR1 LGHDT, CDR2 YNNKEL (reference sequence).

This clone was seen once. This chain links TRBV6-2 or TRBV6-3 with TRBJ1-2; 9 bases are shared with TRBD1. This CDR3 has 14 residues. CDR1 and CDR2 (germline): MNHEY, SVGEGT. V was clipped by 2 bases and J by 9 bases; unmatched bases: 7. The CDR3 protein is CASSYPPGQGSYTF. For the CDR3, the DNA is TGTGCCAGCAGTTACCCTCCGGGACAGGGAAGCTACACCTTC.

This chain joins TRBV5-1 and TRBJ1-2; possibly TRBD1 for D (5 bases). The CDR3 runs to 14 residues. CDR1 and CDR2 (germline): SGHRS, YFSETQ. V lost 4 bases and J lost 3, with 13 bases in between. The CDR3 protein is CASSLGGGDYGYTF. The DNA of the CDR3 is TGCGCCAGCAGCCTGGGAGGAGGGGACTATGGCTACACCTTC.

A word on this clone: A junction end diverges from the germline sequence, so it may reflect a read error. This chain joins TRBV7-7 and TRBJ2-3; 10 bases fit TRBD1. The CDR3 spans 14 residues. Germline V CDR1 and CDR2: SSHAT, FNYEAQ (reference sequence). CDR3 DNA sequence: TGTGCTAGCAGCCCGGGACAGGGGTTTGGTACGCAGTATTTT. It is translated as CASSPGQGFGTQYF. Drawing the rest from reference TRBV7-7 and TRBJ2-3, the complete variable domain is GAGVSQSPRYKVTKRGQDVTLRCDPISSHATLYWYQQALGQGPEFLTYFNYEAQPDKSGLPSDRFSAERPEGSISTLTIQRTEQRDSAMYRCASSPGQGFGTQYFGPGTRLTVL.

The chain employs TRBV29-1 and TRBJ1-2; TRBD1 aligns across 7 bases. This CDR3 is built from 13 residues. V trimming: 6 bases; J trimming: 6 bases; junction bases outside the gene matches: 10. CDR1 SQVTM and CDR2 ANQGSEA come from the germline V gene. The CDR3 bases are TGCAGCGTAATAAGGGGGCCTCCTGATGGCTACACCTTC. Protein sequence: CSVIRGPPDGYTF.

The gene calls are TRBV3-1 (or the pseudogene TRBV3-2) and TRBJ2-7; D gene ambiguous. Germline lookup yields CDR1 LGHDT and CDR2 YNNKEL (reference sequence). CDR3 length equals 17 residues. The V and J ends lost 0 bases and 2 bases respectively, with 17 bases between them. The CDR3 bases are TGTGCCAGCAGCCAAGAAAGCAGTCTAGACTTCCCCTACGAGCAGTACTTC. Amino acid sequence: CASSQESSLDFPYEQYF.